Shown below are 24 T cell receptor beta chains from a single sample sequenced in a study of blood T cell repertoires in COVID-19. Produced via immunoSEQ multiplex PCR; TCRdb's table is partial and in-frame only. The sample shows roughly 39,000 clones, approximately 87% of them seen only once. Material for sequencing was peripheral blood. The receptors were sampled from a man in his fifties with active or convalescent COVID-19.

CDR3 protein: CASSPFGRLAPNEQFF. In nucleotides, the CDR3 is TGTGCCAGCAGCCCCTTTGGTAGACTAGCGCCAAATGAGCAGTTCTTC. The chain links TRBV4-2 to TRBJ2-1; TRBD2 aligns across 8 bases. This CDR3 is built from 16 residues. Trimming cost V 4 bases and J 7 bases; bases outside gene matches: 12. Germline CDR1 LGHNA, CDR2 YNFKEQ.

This chain connects TRBV6-6 to TRBJ1-1, with TRBD1 identical over 7 bases. The germline V gene has CDR1 MNHNY and CDR2 SVGAGI (reference sequence). The CDR3 totals 12 residues. V was clipped by 6 bases and J by 5 bases; unmatched bases: 3. The DNA for the CDR3 is TGTGCCAGCAGCCAGACAGGGACTGAAGCTTTCTTT. Its translation: CASSQTGTEAFF.

The rearrangement uses TRBV11-2 and TRBJ2-3; TRBD2 aligns across 11 bases. This CDR3 region has 18 residues. Germline-derived CDR1 and CDR2 are SGHAT and FQNNGV. Trimming cost V 1 base and J 1 base; bases outside gene matches: 7. CDR3 coding DNA: TGTGCCAGCAGCTTAGTCCCTAGCGGGGGGATAGGCACAGATACGCAGTATTTT. Residues: CASSLVPSGGIGTDTQYF. Supplemented by reference TRBV11-2 and TRBJ2-3, the full variable domain reads EAGVAQSPRYKIIEKRQSVAFWCNPISGHATLYWYQQILGQGPKLLIQFQNNGVVDDSQLPKDRFSAERLKGVDSTLKIQPAKLEDSAVYLCASSLVPSGGIGTDTQYFGPGTRLTVL.

This chain uses TRBV28 with TRBJ2-5; the match to TRBD1 covers 7 bases. CDR1 is MDHEN and CDR2 is SYDVKM in the germline V gene. J lost 6 bases, V lost 3 bases, and 4 bases had no gene match. This CDR3 has 13 residues. For the CDR3, the DNA is TGTGCCAGCAGTTTCCTACAGGGGCAGACCCAGTACTTC. This codes for CASSFLQGQTQYF. The full variable domain, with the rest looked up from reference TRBV28 and TRBJ2-5, is DVKVTQSSRYLVKRTGEKVFLECVQDMDHENMFWYRQDPGLGLRLIYFSYDVKMKEKGDIPEGYSVSREKKERFSLILESASTNQTSMYLCASSFLQGQTQYFGPGTRLLVL.

The sample holds one count of this clone. J is TRBJ1-1 and V is TRBV18; TRBD1 matches 7 bases. The CDR3 length is 14 residues. Germline loops: CDR1 KGHSH, CDR2 LQKENI. After removal of 4 bases from V and 6 bases from J, the junction contained 8 bases not matched to a gene. The CDR3 sequence: CASSLRDRRAEAFF. The DNA of the CDR3 is TGTGCCAGCTCACTTAGGGACAGAAGGGCTGAAGCTTTCTTT.

The rearrangement links TRBV5-6 to TRBJ1-4, with 10 bases identical to TRBD1. J gave up 5 bases and V 3 bases, and 4 bases lay outside the gene matches. In germline, CDR1 is SGHDT, CDR2 YYEEEE. The CDR3 sequence is 15 residues long. The CDR3 is CASSSQDRGNEKLFF. CDR3 bases: TGTGCCAGCAGCTCCCAGGACAGGGGGAATGAAAAACTGTTTTTT.

The chain has TRBV7-6 and TRBJ2-1, with D possibly being TRBD2 (5 bases). This CDR3 is built from 13 residues. The germline V and J ends were trimmed by 4 bases and 7 bases, with 11 bases remaining between them. CDR1 is SGHVS, CDR2 FNYEAQ, per germline. The CDR3 sequence is CASSSTTGNEQFF. The CDR3, as DNA: TGTGCCAGCAGCTCTACGACGGGGAATGAGCAGTTCTTC.

The chain employs TRBV14 and TRBJ2-7; 12 nucleotides line up with TRBD2. Germline V gives CDR1 SGHDN, CDR2 FVKESK. The V segment lost 4 bases and the J segment 5 bases; nucleotides outside the gene matches: 9. The CDR3 is 16 residues long. Written as DNA, the CDR3 is TGTGCCAGCAGCCGCACTAGCGGGAGGCTATCCGACGAGCAGTACTTC. Amino acid sequence: CASSRTSGRLSDEQYF. Full variable domain (rest looked up from reference TRBV14 and TRBJ2-7): EAGVTQFPSHSVIEKGQTVTLRCDPISGHDNLYWYRRVMGKEIKFLLHFVKESKQDESGMPNNRFLAERTGGTYSTLKVQPAELEDSGVYFCASSRTSGRLSDEQYFGPGTRLTVT.

The rearrangement links TRBV6-5 to TRBJ2-1; perhaps TRBD2 as D (5 bases). The ends were cut back, 7 bases at V and 8 bases at J, with 18 bases in the middle. This CDR3 is 14 amino acids long. From germline, CDR1 is MNHEY and CDR2 SVGAGI. The CDR3 bases are TGTGCCAGCACGAGGGCCCCCAACGGGGATGAGCAGTTCTTC. It yields the protein CASTRAPNGDEQFF.

This chain connects TRBV3-1 (or the pseudogene TRBV3-2) to TRBJ2-6; tentatively, D is TRBD2 (5 bases). The CDR3 is 18 amino acids. Germline CDR1 reads LGHDT; CDR2 reads YNNKEL (reference sequence). V lost 2 bases to trimming and J lost 0 bases, with 14 bases between them. CDR3 in DNA: TGTGCCAGCAGCCAACGGGATCCGGGAAGCTCTGGGGCCAACGTCCTGACTTTC. It specifies CASSQRDPGSSGANVLTF.

V usage is TRBV5-8 and J usage is TRBJ1-5; D gene ambiguous. There are 17 residues in the CDR3. Germline CDR1 reads SGHTS; CDR2 reads YDEGEE. The V and J ends lost 0 bases and 0 bases respectively, with 13 bases between them. The CDR3 DNA sequence: TGTGCCAGCAGCTTGGAGTTTACAACTATTAGCAATCAGCCCCAGCATTTT. Translated, it gives CASSLEFTTISNQPQHF.

The chain is built from TRBV30 and TRBJ2-3; D may be TRBD2 (5 bases). Germline loops: CDR1 GTSNPN, CDR2 SVGIG (reference sequence). The CDR3 extends over 14 amino acids. V was cut by 6 bases and J by 0 bases, with 13 bases left in between. CDR3 DNA: TGTGCCTGTCTACATCGGGGAAGCACAGATACGCAGTATTTT. Translated: CACLHRGSTDTQYF.

The chain combines TRBV28 with TRBJ2-1, with D perhaps matching TRBD2 (5 bases). The CDR3 runs to 14 residues. Trimming shortened V by 6 bases and J by 1 base, and 10 bases separated the two germline ends. The germline gives CDR1 MDHEN, CDR2 SYDVKM. CDR3 DNA sequence: TGTGCCAGCAGCAAAGGAGGTTCCTACAATGAGCAGTTCTTC. Amino acid sequence: CASSKGGSYNEQFF.

V is TRBV30 and J is TRBJ1-1; TRBD1 matches 9 bases. Trimming took 2 bases from V and 6 from J; bases not matched to a gene: 4. Germline V lookup: CDR1 GTSNPN, CDR2 SVGIG (reference sequence). CDR3 length: 13 amino acids. The CDR3, as DNA: TGTGCCTGGAGTTTGACAGGGGGGCCTGAAGCTTTCTTT. Amino acids: CAWSLTGGPEAFF.

This clone was recorded once. The chain combines TRBV7-2 with TRBJ2-7; a weak D match, TRBD2 (5 bases). CDR1 and CDR2 (germline): SGHTA, FQGNSA. Trimming took off 5 bases at V and 0 bases at J, with 11 bases between the two ends. The CDR3 has 14 residues. This CDR3 reads CASSPEGSSYEQYV. CDR3 nucleotides: TGTGCCAGCAGCCCTGAGGGCAGCTCCTACGAGCAGTACGTC.

CDR3 sequence: CASGPRLAGAREQYF. The CDR3 nucleotides read TGTGCCAGCGGACCTCGACTAGCGGGAGCGCGGGAGCAGTACTTC. J is TRBJ2-7 and V is TRBV7-9; 12 bases fit TRBD2. Germline V lookup: CDR1 SEHNR, CDR2 FQNEAQ (reference sequence). J gave up 7 bases and V 8 bases, and 12 bases lay outside the gene matches. This CDR3 is 15 amino acids long.

The chain is built from TRBV27 and TRBJ1-1; weak D call: TRBD1 (5 bases). The CDR3 consists of 13 residues. With 2 bases removed from V and 5 bases from J, the gap between germline ends came to 9 bases. Looked up from germline, CDR1 is MNHEY and CDR2 is SMNVEV (reference sequence). CDR3 coding DNA: TGTGCCAGCAGTTTACAGGGAAGGACTGAAGCTTTCTTT. Translating it yields CASSLQGRTEAFF.

The J gene is TRBJ2-1, the V gene TRBV19; 11 bases align to TRBD2. The ends lost 4 bases at V and 2 bases at J; junction bases unmatched: 7. The germline V gene has CDR1 LNHDA and CDR2 SQIVND (reference sequence). CDR3 length: 17 residues. Here the CDR3 reads CASSTPQLAGAYNEQFF. The CDR3 bases are TGTGCCAGTAGTACTCCCCAACTAGCGGGGGCCTACAATGAGCAGTTCTTC.

The chain employs TRBV3-1 (or the pseudogene TRBV3-2) and TRBJ2-5; D might be TRBD2 (6 bases). The CDR3 loop spans 14 amino acids. Trimming took 1 base from V and 2 from J, leaving 8 bases between them. Germline V lookup: CDR1 LGHDT, CDR2 YNNKEL (reference sequence). The chain's CDR3 is CASSQVGGQETQYF. Here the CDR3 DNA reads TGTGCCAGCAGCCAAGTTGGGGGGCAAGAGACCCAGTACTTC.

The chain employs TRBV6-5 and TRBJ2-1; D remains ambiguous. The CDR3 contains 11 residues. CDR1 is MNHEY and CDR2 is SVGAGI in the germline V gene. Trimming cost V 6 bases and J 9 bases, with 9 bases left between them. DNA of the CDR3: TGTGCCAGCAGCCAGTCACGTGAGCAGTTCTTC. Translation gives CASSQSREQFF.

The rearrangement links TRBV9 to TRBJ2-5; perhaps TRBD1 as D (6 bases). The CDR3 totals 14 residues. Germline V gene sequence: CDR1 SGDLS, CDR2 YYNGEE. V lost 0 bases and J lost 4, with 10 bases in between. The CDR3 sequence is CASSVAAGAETQYF. CDR3 nucleotide sequence: TGTGCCAGCAGCGTAGCTGCAGGGGCAGAGACCCAGTACTTC.

This chain uses TRBV25-1 with TRBJ1-3; D remains unclear. V shed 4 bases and J shed 4 bases, with 5 bases lying between them. CDR3 length equals 12 residues. Per the germline V gene, CDR1 is MGHDK and CDR2 is SYGVNS. This CDR3 is CASSGLGNTIYF. CDR3 sequence (DNA): TGTGCCAGCAGTGGTCTCGGAAACACCATATATTTT.

The chain uses TRBV29-1 and TRBJ2-7; unclear D gene. Germline assignment: CDR1 SQVTM and CDR2 ANQGSEA. V lost 0 bases and J lost 5, with 11 bases in between. The CDR3 contains 13 residues. CDR3: CSVEDSVEHEQYV. CDR3 nucleotide sequence: TGCAGCGTTGAAGACAGTGTGGAGCACGAGCAGTACGTC.

V usage is TRBV2 and J usage is TRBJ1-1; D ambiguous. The V and J ends lost 4 bases and 0 bases respectively, with 9 bases between them. This CDR3 has 14 residues. The germline V gene encodes CDR1 SNHLY and CDR2 FYNNEI. The chain's CDR3 is CASSGLALNTEAFF. The CDR3 DNA reads TGTGCCAGCAGTGGACTGGCGCTGAACACTGAAGCTTTCTTT.